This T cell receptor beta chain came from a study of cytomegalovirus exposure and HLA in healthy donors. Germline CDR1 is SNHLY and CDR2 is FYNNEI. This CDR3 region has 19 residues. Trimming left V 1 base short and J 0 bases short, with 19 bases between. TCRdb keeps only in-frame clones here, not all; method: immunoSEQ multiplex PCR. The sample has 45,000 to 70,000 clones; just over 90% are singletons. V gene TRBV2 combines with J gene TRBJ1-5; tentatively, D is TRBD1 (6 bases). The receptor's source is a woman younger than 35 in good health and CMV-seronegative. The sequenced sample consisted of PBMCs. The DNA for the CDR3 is TGTGCCAGCAGTGAAGGTGGGACACCGATCCGCTATAGCAATCAGCCCCAGCATTTT. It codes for CASSEGGTPIRYSNQPQHF.